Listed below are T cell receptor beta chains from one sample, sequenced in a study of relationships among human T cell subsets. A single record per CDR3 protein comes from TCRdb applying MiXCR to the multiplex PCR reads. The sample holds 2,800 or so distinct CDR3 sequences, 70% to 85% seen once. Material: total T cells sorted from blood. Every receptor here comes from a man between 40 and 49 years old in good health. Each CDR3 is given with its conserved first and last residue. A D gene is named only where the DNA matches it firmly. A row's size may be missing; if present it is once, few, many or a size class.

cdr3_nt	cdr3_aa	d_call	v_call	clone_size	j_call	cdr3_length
TGTGCCAGCAGCCCGACAGGGGAAGGGGAAAAACTGCTTTTT	CASSPTGEGEKLLF	TRBD1	TRBV7-9	.	TRBJ1-4	14
TGTGCCAGCAGCCCACTCCCCTACGAGCAGTACTTC	CASSPLPYEQYF	.	TRBV11-2	.	TRBJ2-7	12
TGTGCCAGCGAAAACGTGGAGGAAATGAACACTGAAGCTTTCTTT	CASENVEEMNTEAFF	.	TRBV28	.	TRBJ1-1	15
TGTGCCAGCAATACCGGACTAGCGGGCAACAATGAGCAGTTCTTC	CASNTGLAGNNEQFF	TRBD2	TRBV11-2	.	TRBJ2-1	15
TGCAGCGTTGCAGGGCACGCCGCGGAGACCCAGTACTTC	CSVAGHAAETQYF	.	TRBV29-1	.	TRBJ2-5	13
TGTGCCAGCAGCTCGGGCCCCCGCCCCGATTCACCCCTCCACTTT	CASSSGPRPDSPLHF	.	TRBV11-3	.	TRBJ1-6	15
TGTGCCTGGGCGGAGGGAAACGGCAATCAGCCCCAGCATTTT	CAWAEGNGNQPQHF	.	TRBV30	.	TRBJ1-5	14
TGTGCCAGCAGCTTATGGCGAGGGGAGACCCAGTACTTC	CASSLWRGETQYF	.	TRBV11-2	few	TRBJ2-5	13
TGTGCCAGCAGCCAGCTCGGAGGGAACTATGGCTACACCTTC	CASSQLGGNYGYTF	.	TRBV7-9	once	TRBJ1-2	14
TGCGCCAGCAGTTCCGGGACTAGCTTTCTTGAGCAGTTCTTC	CASSSGTSFLEQFF	TRBD2	TRBV5-1	few	TRBJ2-1	14
TGCGCCAGCAGCCAAGATCATAGACAGTCACAAGAGACCCAGTACTTC	CASSQDHRQSQETQYF	.	TRBV4-1	.	TRBJ2-5	16
TGCAGTGCTAGAGATGGCGGGACAGATTCGACGCCCCTCCACTTT	CSARDGGTDSTPLHF	TRBD1	TRBV20-1	.	TRBJ1-6	15
TGTGCGACCAAGCAACTCGGGAGCGAGCAGTACTTC	CATKQLGSEQYF	.	TRBV28	.	TRBJ2-7	12
TGTGCCAGCATCCTCGGGACAGGGGTATACAATGAGCGGTTCTTC	CASILGTGVYNERFF	TRBD1	TRBV11-2	.	TRBJ2-1	15
TGTGCCAGCAGTTCGTGGACTAGCGGGGCCTACAATGAGCAGTTCTTC	CASSSWTSGAYNEQFF	TRBD2	TRBV27	few	TRBJ2-1	16
TGCGCCAGCGGAGAGCAGTGGGGACTAGCGGGAGTAGATACGCAGTATTTT	CASGEQWGLAGVDTQYF	TRBD2	TRBV4-1	.	TRBJ2-3	17
TGCGCCAGCAGCCAAGATCGGCCTTGGGATACGCAGTATTTT	CASSQDRPWDTQYF	.	TRBV4-1	.	TRBJ2-3	14
TGTGCCAGCAGTTCTCGGACGGAAAATCAGCCCCAGCATTTT	CASSSRTENQPQHF	.	TRBV27	.	TRBJ1-5	14
TGCAGCGCCGGACTAGCGGACTACAATGAGCAGTTCTTC	CSAGLADYNEQFF	TRBD2	TRBV29-1	.	TRBJ2-1	13
TGCACCAGCAGCCGACAAGGGAGGGATGGCTACACCTTC	CTSSRQGRDGYTF	.	TRBV1	.	TRBJ1-2	13